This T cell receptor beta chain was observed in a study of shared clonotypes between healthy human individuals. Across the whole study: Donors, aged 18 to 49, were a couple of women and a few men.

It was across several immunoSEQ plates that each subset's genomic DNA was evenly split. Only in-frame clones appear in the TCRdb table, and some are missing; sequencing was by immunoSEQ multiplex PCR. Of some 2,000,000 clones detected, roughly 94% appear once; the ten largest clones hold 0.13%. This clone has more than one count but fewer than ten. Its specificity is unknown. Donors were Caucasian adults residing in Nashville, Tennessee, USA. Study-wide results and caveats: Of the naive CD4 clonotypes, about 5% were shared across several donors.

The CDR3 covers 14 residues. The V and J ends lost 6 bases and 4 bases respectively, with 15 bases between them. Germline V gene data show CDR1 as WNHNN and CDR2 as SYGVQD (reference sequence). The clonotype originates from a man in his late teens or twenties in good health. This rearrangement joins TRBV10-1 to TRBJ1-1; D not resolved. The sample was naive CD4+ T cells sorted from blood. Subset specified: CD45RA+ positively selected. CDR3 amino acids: CASSAARGTTEAFF. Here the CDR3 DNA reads TGCGCCAGCAGCGCTGCTCGTGGAACCACTGAAGCTTTCTTT.